Below are 2 T cell receptor beta chains sequenced from a single sample in a study of blood T cell repertoires in COVID-19. TCRdb keeps only in-frame clones here, not all; method: immunoSEQ multiplex PCR. The table has 200,000 to 250,000 clones, roughly 80% seen once. The sample was peripheral blood. The source is a woman of 80 years or more with active or convalescent COVID-19.

The V call is TRBV6-1, the J call TRBJ1-1, with a tentative D call TRBD1 (5 bases). The germline V and J ends were trimmed by 3 bases and 0 bases, with 8 bases remaining between them. Germline CDR1 reads MNHNS; CDR2 reads SASEGT. CDR3 length: 14 residues. For the CDR3, the DNA is TGTGCCAGCAGTGAGAAGGGGCTGAACACTGAAGCTTTCTTT. This gives the protein CASSEKGLNTEAFF.

The chain has TRBV7-2 and TRBJ2-5; D gene unclear. The germline V and J ends were trimmed by 1 base and 5 bases, with 8 bases remaining between them. The CDR3 loop spans 13 amino acids. Looked up from germline, CDR1 is SGHTA and CDR2 is FQGNSA. Written as DNA, the CDR3 is TGTGCCAGCAGCTTAGTTAGAAGTGAGACCCAGTACTTC. Amino acids: CASSLVRSETQYF.